This T cell receptor beta chain was documented in a study of OX40 agonist ivuxolimab in advanced cancers. Blood draws occurred at baseline, cycle 4 day 1, and cycle 7 day 1. About this clone: Its antigen is undetermined.

Study-wide results and limits: In general, CD8+ T cells held more expanded clones than CD4+ did, on average.

Assay: immunoSEQ multiplex PCR; the TCRdb copy retains only in-frame clones and omits some. Of fewer than 40,000 clones listed, 60% to 85% were seen once; the top ten hold around 12%. With 8 bases removed from V and 0 bases from J, the gap between germline ends came to 18 bases. There are 15 residues in the CDR3. The clonotype originates from an adult with an advanced solid tumor such as melanoma, head and neck, liver or kidney cancer. Sequenced material: CD4+ or CD8+ T cells sorted from blood, taken in a trial of the OX40 agonist ivuxolimab. The chain employs TRBV5-3 and TRBJ2-7, with a possible D match to TRBD2 (6 bases). TRBV5-3 is treated as an ORF (open reading frame) with a function not yet certain. CDR3 DNA sequence: TGTGCCAGCAGCCCTGGAGGGACGAGCTCCTACGAGCAGTACTTC. This sequence encodes CASSPGGTSSYEQYF.